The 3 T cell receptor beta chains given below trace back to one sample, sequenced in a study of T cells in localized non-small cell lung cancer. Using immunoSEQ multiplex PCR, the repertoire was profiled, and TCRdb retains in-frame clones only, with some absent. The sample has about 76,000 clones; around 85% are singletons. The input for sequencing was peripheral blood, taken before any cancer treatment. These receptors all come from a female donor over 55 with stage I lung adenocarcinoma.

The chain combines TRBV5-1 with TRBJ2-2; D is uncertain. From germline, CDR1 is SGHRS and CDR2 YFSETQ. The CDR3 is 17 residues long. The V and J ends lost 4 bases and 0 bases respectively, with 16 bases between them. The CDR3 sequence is CASSPPDLSSNTGELFF. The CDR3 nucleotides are TGCGCCAGCAGCCCACCCGACTTGAGCTCGAACACCGGGGAGCTGTTTTTT.

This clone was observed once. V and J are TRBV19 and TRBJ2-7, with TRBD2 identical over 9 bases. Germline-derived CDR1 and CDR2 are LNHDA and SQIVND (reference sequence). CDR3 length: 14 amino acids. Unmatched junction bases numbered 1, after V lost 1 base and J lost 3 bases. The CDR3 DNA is TGTGCCAGTAGTATAGCTAGCGGGAACTACGAGCAGTACTTC. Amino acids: CASSIASGNYEQYF.

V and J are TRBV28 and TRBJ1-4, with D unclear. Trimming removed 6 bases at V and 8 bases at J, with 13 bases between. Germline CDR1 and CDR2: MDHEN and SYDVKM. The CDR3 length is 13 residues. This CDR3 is CASREGGGEKLFF. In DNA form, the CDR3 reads TGTGCCAGCAGGGAGGGTGGAGGGGAAAAACTGTTTTTT.